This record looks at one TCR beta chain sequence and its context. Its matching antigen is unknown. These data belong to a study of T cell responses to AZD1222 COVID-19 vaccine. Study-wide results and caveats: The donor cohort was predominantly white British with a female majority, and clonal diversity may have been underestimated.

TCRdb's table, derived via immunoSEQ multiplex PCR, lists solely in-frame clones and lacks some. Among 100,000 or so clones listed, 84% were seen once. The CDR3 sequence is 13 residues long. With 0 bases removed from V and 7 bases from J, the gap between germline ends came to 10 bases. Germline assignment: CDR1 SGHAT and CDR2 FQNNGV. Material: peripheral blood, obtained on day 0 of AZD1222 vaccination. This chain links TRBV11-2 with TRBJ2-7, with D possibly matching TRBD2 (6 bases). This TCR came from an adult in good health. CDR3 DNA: TGTGCCAGCAGCTTAGACAGGGCGGGGGAGCAGTACTTC. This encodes CASSLDRAGEQYF. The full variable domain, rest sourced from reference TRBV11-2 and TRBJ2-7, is EAGVAQSPRYKIIEKRQSVAFWCNPISGHATLYWYQQILGQGPKLLIQFQNNGVVDDSQLPKDRFSAERLKGVDSTLKIQPAKLEDSAVYLCASSLDRAGEQYFGPGTRLTVT.